The clone carrying this TCR beta chain appeared once. Methods used by the authors: What underpinned the distant-metastasis classifier for papillary thyroid cancer was the set of CDR3 differences across clinicopathological groups. TCRdb recomputed clones from the PCR reads via MiXCR. The V and J calls, along with clone size, are taken from TCRdb and not from the paper's own processing. The table records tens of thousands of clones, 20% to 25% of them present only once. V gave up 1 base and J gave up 3 bases, with 16 bases separating them. This CDR3 comprises 16 residues. Germline assignment: CDR1 LGHNA and CDR2 YNFKEQ. This sample is part of a study of metastatic and nonmetastatic thyroid tumors. Study-level background: Repertoires from malignant and benign thyroid patients were compared across blood and tumor or nodule tissue.

Thyroid surgery was preceded by no treatment in any patient. The TCR sequence derives from a female donor with papillary thyroid cancer or a benign thyroid nodule (not recorded which). Some clones in this sample may be carry-over from other donors' samples. The chain combines TRBV4-2 with TRBJ2-7, with D tentatively TRBD2 (5 bases). Sequencing used blood. This chain's CDR3 is CASSQVAGVILYEQYF. The CDR3 coding sequence is TGTGCCAGCAGCCAAGTTGCCGGGGTCATCCTCTACGAGCAGTACTTC.